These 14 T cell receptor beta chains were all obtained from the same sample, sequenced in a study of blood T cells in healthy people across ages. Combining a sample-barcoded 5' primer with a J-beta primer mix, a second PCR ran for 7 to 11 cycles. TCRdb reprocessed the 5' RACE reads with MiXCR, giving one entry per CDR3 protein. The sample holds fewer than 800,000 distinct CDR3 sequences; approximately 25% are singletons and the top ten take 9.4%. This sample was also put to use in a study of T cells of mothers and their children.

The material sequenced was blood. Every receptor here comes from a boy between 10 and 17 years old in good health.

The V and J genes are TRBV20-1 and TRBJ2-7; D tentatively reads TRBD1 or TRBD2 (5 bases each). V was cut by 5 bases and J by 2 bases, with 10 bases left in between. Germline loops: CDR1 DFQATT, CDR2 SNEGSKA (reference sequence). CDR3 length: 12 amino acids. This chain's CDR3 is CSAGTLTYEQYF. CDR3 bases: TGCAGTGCTGGGACCCTGACCTACGAGCAGTACTTC.

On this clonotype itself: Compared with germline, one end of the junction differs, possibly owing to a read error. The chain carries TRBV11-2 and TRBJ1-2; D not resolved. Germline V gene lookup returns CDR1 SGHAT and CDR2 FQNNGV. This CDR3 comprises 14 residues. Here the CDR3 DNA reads TGTGCCAGCAGCTTAGGGATGGGGAACTATGGCCACACCTTC. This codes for CASSLGMGNYGHTF. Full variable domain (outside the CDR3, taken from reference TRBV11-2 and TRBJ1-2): EAGVAQSPRYKIIEKRQSVAFWCNPISGHATLYWYQQILGQGPKLLIQFQNNGVVDDSQLPKDRFSAERLKGVDSTLKIQPAKLEDSAVYLCASSLGMGNYGHTFGSGTRLTVV.

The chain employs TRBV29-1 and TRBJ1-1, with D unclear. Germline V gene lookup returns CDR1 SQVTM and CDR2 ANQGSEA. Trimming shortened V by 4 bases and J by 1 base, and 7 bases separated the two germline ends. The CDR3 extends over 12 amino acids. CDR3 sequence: CSVGYRNTEAFF. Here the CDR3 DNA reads TGCAGCGTTGGCTACAGGAACACTGAAGCTTTCTTT.

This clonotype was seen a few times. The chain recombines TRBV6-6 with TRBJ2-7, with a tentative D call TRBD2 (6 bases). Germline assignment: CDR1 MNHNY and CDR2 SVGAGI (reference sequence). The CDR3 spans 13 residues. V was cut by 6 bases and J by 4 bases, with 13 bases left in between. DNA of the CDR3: TGTGCCAGCAGCCCCGCGGGACGATACGAGCAGTACTTC. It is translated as CASSPAGRYEQYF.

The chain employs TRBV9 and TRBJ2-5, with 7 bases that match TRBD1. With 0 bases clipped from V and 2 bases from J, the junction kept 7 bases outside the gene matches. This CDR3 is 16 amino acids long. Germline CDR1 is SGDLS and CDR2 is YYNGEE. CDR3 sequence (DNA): TGTGCCAGCAGCGTAGAAGGTCGGGGACAGCAAGAGACCCAGTACTTC. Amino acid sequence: CASSVEGRGQQETQYF. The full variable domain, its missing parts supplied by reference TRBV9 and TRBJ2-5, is DSGVTQTPKHLITATGQRVTLRCSPRSGDLSVYWYQQSLDQGLQFLIQYYNGEERAKGNILERFSAQQFPDLHSELNLSSLELGDSALYFCASSVEGRGQQETQYFGPGTRLLVL.

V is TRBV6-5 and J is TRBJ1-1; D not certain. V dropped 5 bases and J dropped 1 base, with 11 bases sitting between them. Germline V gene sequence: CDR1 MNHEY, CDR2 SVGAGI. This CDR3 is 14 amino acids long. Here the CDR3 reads CASSVSFKNTEAFF. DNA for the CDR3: TGTGCCAGCAGTGTAAGCTTCAAGAACACTGAAGCTTTCTTT.

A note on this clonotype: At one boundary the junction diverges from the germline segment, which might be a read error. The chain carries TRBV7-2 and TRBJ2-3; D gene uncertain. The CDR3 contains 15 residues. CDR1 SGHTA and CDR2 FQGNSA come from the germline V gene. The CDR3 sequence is CASSLVSRSTDTQDF. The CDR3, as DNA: TGTGCCAGCAGCTTAGTTTCCCGATCCACAGATACGCAGGATTTT.

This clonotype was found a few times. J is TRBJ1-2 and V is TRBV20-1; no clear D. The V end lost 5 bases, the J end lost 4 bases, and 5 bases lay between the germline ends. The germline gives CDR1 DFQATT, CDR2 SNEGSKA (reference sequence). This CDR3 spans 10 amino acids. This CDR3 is CSAGIYGYTF. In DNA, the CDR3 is TGCAGTGCTGGAATCTATGGCTACACCTTC.

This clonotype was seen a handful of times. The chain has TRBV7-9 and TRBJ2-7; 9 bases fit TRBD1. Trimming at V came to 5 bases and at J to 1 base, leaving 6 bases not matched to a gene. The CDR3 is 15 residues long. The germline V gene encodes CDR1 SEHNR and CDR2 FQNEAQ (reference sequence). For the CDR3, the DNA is TGTGCCAGCAGCACACCGGGACAGGGATCCTACGAGCAGTACTTC. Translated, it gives CASSTPGQGSYEQYF.

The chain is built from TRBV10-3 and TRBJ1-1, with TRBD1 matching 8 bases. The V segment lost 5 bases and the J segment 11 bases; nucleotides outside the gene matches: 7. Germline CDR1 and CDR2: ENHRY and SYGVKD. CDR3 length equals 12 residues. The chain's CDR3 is CAISPGGIRAFF. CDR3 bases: TGTGCCATCAGTCCAGGGGGCATTAGGGCTTTCTTT.

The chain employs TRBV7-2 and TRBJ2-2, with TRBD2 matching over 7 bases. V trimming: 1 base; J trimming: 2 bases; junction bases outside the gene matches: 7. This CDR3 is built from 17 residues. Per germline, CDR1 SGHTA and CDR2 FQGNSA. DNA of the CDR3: TGTGCCAGCAGCTTAGAAGTGGGAGGGCCAAACACCGGGGAGCTGTTTTTT. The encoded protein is CASSLEVGGPNTGELFF.

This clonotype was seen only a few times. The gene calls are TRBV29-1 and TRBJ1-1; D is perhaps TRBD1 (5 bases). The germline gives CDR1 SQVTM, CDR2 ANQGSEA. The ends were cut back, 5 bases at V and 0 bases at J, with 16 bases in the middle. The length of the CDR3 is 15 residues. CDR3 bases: TGCAGCGTTAAGCAGGGCGGGGGTTTGAACACTGAAGCTTTCTTT. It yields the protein CSVKQGGGLNTEAFF.

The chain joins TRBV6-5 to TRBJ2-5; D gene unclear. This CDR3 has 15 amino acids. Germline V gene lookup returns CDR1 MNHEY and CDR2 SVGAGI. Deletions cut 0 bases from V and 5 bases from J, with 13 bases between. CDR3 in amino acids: CASSYSIGPTETQYF. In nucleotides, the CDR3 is TGTGCCAGCAGTTACTCGATTGGCCCCACCGAGACCCAGTACTTC.

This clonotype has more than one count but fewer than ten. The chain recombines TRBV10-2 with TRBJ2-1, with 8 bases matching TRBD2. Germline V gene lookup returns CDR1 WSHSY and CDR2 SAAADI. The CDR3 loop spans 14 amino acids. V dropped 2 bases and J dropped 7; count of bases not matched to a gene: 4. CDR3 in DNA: TGCGCCAGCAGTGAGGCGGGAGGCGGGAATGAGCAGTTCTTC. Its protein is CASSEAGGGNEQFF.